Presented here are 25 T cell receptor beta chains from one specimen sequenced in a study of graft-versus-host responses after intestinal transplantation. Profiling relied on immunoSEQ multiplex PCR, and the TCRdb table lists in-frame clones only, not all of them. Of around 43,000 clones in the sample, roughly 90% were seen once. Sequences were derived from PBMCs, sampled 524 days after transplant. These receptors were obtained from a human patient who received an intestinal transplant, so some T cells may come from the graft donor.

The V and J genes are TRBV5-1 and TRBJ2-7; the match to TRBD1 covers 10 bases. V lost 0 bases to trimming and J lost 0 bases; unmatched junction nucleotides: 6. Per the germline V gene, CDR1 is SGHRS and CDR2 is YFSETQ. The CDR3 sequence is 17 residues long. CDR3 amino acids: CASSLALGQGFSYEQYF. The CDR3 nucleotides are TGCGCCAGCAGCTTGGCGTTGGGACAGGGGTTCTCCTACGAGCAGTACTTC.

The J gene is TRBJ2-5, the V gene TRBV27; a possible D gene is TRBD1 (6 bases). Per germline, CDR1 MNHEY and CDR2 SMNVEV (reference sequence). Trimming pared 6 bases from V and 0 bases from J, leaving 11 bases between. This CDR3 has 14 residues. The CDR3 sequence: CASRPGQHQETQYF. The CDR3 DNA follows: TGTGCCAGCAGACCCGGACAGCACCAAGAGACCCAGTACTTC.

This chain connects TRBV10-3 to TRBJ1-1; TRBD1 matches at 9 bases. The V gene end was trimmed by 6 bases and the J gene end by 4 bases; junction bases not matched to a gene: 9. Germline V lookup: CDR1 ENHRY, CDR2 SYGVKD. The CDR3 has 15 amino acids. This chain's CDR3 is CAISDDGTGPTEAFF. CDR3 coding DNA: TGTGCCATCAGCGACGACGGGACAGGGCCCACTGAAGCTTTCTTT.

The genes are TRBV6-5 and TRBJ2-4; maybe TRBD1 (5 bases). The V and J ends lost 6 bases and 8 bases respectively, with 8 bases between them. The CDR3 is 11 residues long. Looked up from germline, CDR1 is MNHEY and CDR2 is SVGAGI. CDR3 in amino acids: CASSARDIQYF. Here the CDR3 DNA reads TGTGCCAGCAGCGCCAGGGACATTCAGTACTTC.

This clone has just one count. The chain couples TRBV28 to TRBJ2-3; 8 nucleotides align to TRBD2. Germline CDR1 MDHEN, CDR2 SYDVKM. The CDR3 has 15 residues. V trimming: 2 bases; J trimming: 6 bases; junction bases outside the gene matches: 7. The CDR3 spells CASSLTGGPGDTQYF. CDR3 nucleotide sequence: TGTGCCAGCAGTTTAACGGGAGGGCCAGGTGATACGCAGTATTTT.

The V gene is TRBV4-3, the J gene TRBJ2-5, with 10 positions matching TRBD2. The CDR3 consists of 16 residues. Germline CDR1 LGHNA, CDR2 YSLEER. Losses at the gene ends were 0 bases for V and 0 bases for J; bases not matched to a gene: 1. CDR3 protein: CASSQDGTSDQETQYF. DNA of the CDR3: TGCGCCAGCAGCCAAGACGGGACTAGCGACCAAGAGACCCAGTACTTC.

This chain joins TRBV7-2 and TRBJ1-2; 8 positions match TRBD1. The CDR3 is 15 amino acids. After removal of 3 bases from V and 0 bases from J, the junction contained 3 bases not matched to a gene. The V gene's germline CDR1 is SGHTA and CDR2 FQGNSA. DNA for the CDR3: TGTGCCAGCAGCTTGGACAGGGCTGCTAACTATGGCTACACCTTC. It translates to CASSLDRAANYGYTF.

The chain carries TRBV18 and TRBJ1-3; weak D call: TRBD1 (5 bases). Trimming cost V 0 bases and J 3 bases, with 15 bases left between them. This CDR3 contains 17 residues. The germline V gene encodes CDR1 KGHSH and CDR2 LQKENI. CDR3 sequence (DNA): TGTGCCAGCTCACCACCGAACCGGCAGGGAATTGGAAACACCATATATTTT. This encodes CASSPPNRQGIGNTIYF.

The chain recombines TRBV19 with TRBJ2-7, with a tentative D call TRBD2 (6 bases). This CDR3 spans 13 amino acids. The V end lost 4 bases, the J end lost 3 bases, and 10 bases lay between the germline ends. Looked up from germline, CDR1 is LNHDA and CDR2 is SQIVND (reference sequence). The CDR3 sequence: CASSTGGSYEQYF. CDR3 coding DNA: TGTGCCAGTAGTACCGGAGGGAGCTACGAGCAGTACTTC.

In this sample, this clone turned up once. V is TRBV5-1 and J is TRBJ2-3, with D unresolved. In germline, CDR1 is SGHRS, CDR2 YFSETQ. There are 15 residues in the CDR3. Trimming removed 2 bases at V and 0 bases at J, with 10 bases between. CDR3 amino acids: CASSLQRTSTDTQYF. CDR3 sequence (DNA): TGCGCCAGCAGCTTACAGCGTACTAGCACAGATACGCAGTATTTT.

In its sample, this clone was seen once. This chain joins TRBV6-1 and TRBJ2-1; D gene uncertain. Trimming removed 0 bases from V and 8 bases from J, with 5 bases in between. The length of the CDR3 is 12 residues. From germline, CDR1 is MNHNS and CDR2 SASEGT. CDR3 nucleotide sequence: TGTGCCAGCAGTGAAGCGGGCGATGAGCAGTTCTTC. Protein sequence: CASSEAGDEQFF.

The chain uses TRBV28 and TRBJ1-3; weak D call: TRBD1 (6 bases). Germline loops: CDR1 MDHEN, CDR2 SYDVKM. The CDR3 runs to 15 residues. Trimming took 9 bases from V and 4 from J, leaving 19 bases between them. The CDR3 bases are TGTGCCAGTATCGAACAGGGCTTGGGGGGAAACACCATATATTTT. Translating it yields CASIEQGLGGNTIYF.

About this clone itself: The sample has other DNA sequences that encode this CDR3 too. The chain has TRBV5-1 and TRBJ2-1, with 7 bases that match TRBD1. V shed 4 bases, J shed 3 bases, and the junction held 4 bases outside the gene matches. The CDR3 consists of 14 residues. Germline-derived CDR1 and CDR2 are SGHRS and YFSETQ. The DNA of the CDR3 is TGCGCCAGCAGCCTCCGGGACAGCTACAATGAGCAGTTCTTC. As protein: CASSLRDSYNEQFF.

The sample holds a few counts of this clone. The chain joins TRBV15 to TRBJ1-2, with TRBD1 matching over 7 bases. The length of the CDR3 is 13 residues. After removal of 4 bases from V and 7 bases from J, the junction contained 6 bases not matched to a gene. Germline assignment: CDR1 LNHNV and CDR2 YYDKDF (reference sequence). This CDR3 is CATSTDRVGGYTF. The CDR3 DNA sequence: TGTGCCACCAGCACAGACAGGGTGGGTGGCTACACCTTC.

The chain links TRBV13 to TRBJ2-5; no reliable D call. CDR3 length: 11 amino acids. Between the trimmed V and J ends, which lost 8 bases and 4 bases, there was a span of 8 bases. In germline, CDR1 is PRHDT, CDR2 FYEKMQ (reference sequence). CDR3 bases: TGTGCCAGCGGGGTAGGAGAGACCCAGTACTTC. Amino acid sequence: CASGVGETQYF.

The chain recombines TRBV15 with TRBJ1-5, with D possibly matching TRBD1 (5 bases). CDR3 length equals 16 residues. V was clipped by 0 bases and J by 4 bases, with 13 bases between them. The germline CDR1 and CDR2 sequences are LNHNV and YYDKDF (reference sequence). DNA for the CDR3: TGTGCCACCAGCAGAGATCGGGAGGGACTGAATCAGCCCCAGCATTTT. This gives the protein CATSRDREGLNQPQHF.

The gene calls are TRBV27 and TRBJ2-3; D remains unclear. V was pared by 7 bases and J by 2 bases, with 16 bases between. CDR1 is MNHEY, CDR2 SMNVEV, per germline (reference sequence). The CDR3 has 15 residues. The CDR3 bases are TGTGCCAGCACCCCCCAATCACGACTCACAGATACGCAGTATTTT. Protein sequence: CASTPQSRLTDTQYF.

The rearrangement uses TRBV5-8 and TRBJ1-5; TRBD1 matches at 7 bases. The CDR3 runs 14 residues. Germline V gives CDR1 SGHTS, CDR2 YDEGEE. The V gene end was trimmed by 1 base and the J gene end by 4 bases; junction bases not matched to a gene: 2. The CDR3 coding sequence is TGTGCCAGCAGCTTGCAGGGGGGGAATCAGCCCCAGCATTTT. Protein: CASSLQGGNQPQHF.

As to this clone: Within the sample, other DNA sequences also encode this same CDR3. This chain uses TRBV7-2 with TRBJ1-5, with D maybe TRBD1 (6 bases). In germline, CDR1 is SGHTA, CDR2 FQGNSA. The CDR3 sequence is 14 residues long. V was pared by 5 bases and J by 3 bases, with 11 bases between. CDR3 protein: CASSRQGSNQPQHF. As DNA, the CDR3 is TGTGCCAGCAGCCGTCAGGGGTCCAATCAGCCCCAGCATTTT.

The rearrangement links TRBV5-1 to TRBJ2-7; D gene ambiguous. V lost 10 bases to trimming and J lost 3 bases, with 17 bases between them. The CDR3 has 13 residues. CDR1 is SGHRS, CDR2 YFSETQ, per germline. The CDR3 loop reads CACTPIEVYEQYF. DNA of the CDR3: TGCGCCTGCACCCCTATAGAGGTCTACGAGCAGTACTTC.

The rearrangement uses TRBV7-3 and TRBJ2-7; TRBD2 matches 7 bases. V trimming: 1 base; J trimming: 5 bases; junction bases outside the gene matches: 11. This CDR3 is built from 16 residues. The germline V gene encodes CDR1 SGHTA and CDR2 FQGTGA. CDR3 residues: CASSLSGRANRDEQYF. CDR3 DNA: TGTGCCAGCAGCTTAAGTGGGAGGGCCAATCGGGACGAGCAGTACTTC.

The chain carries TRBV5-6 and TRBJ2-7; TRBD1 might be the D (6 bases). From germline, CDR1 is SGHDT and CDR2 YYEEEE. The length of the CDR3 is 16 residues. V was pared by 2 bases and J by 4 bases, with 19 bases between. CDR3 nucleotide sequence: TGTGCCAGCAGCTTTATCCCCGGGACAAAAAGGTACGAGCAGTACTTC. Its protein is CASSFIPGTKRYEQYF.

The table lists this clone with a few counts. This chain's CDR3 is CATGQGGTDTQYF. The CDR3 DNA reads TGTGCCACCGGGCAGGGGGGCACAGATACGCAGTATTTT. The chain carries TRBV4-2 and TRBJ2-3; 7 nucleotides agree with TRBD1. CDR1 is LGHNA and CDR2 is YNFKEQ in the germline V gene. CDR3 length: 13 amino acids. The J segment lost 1 base and the V segment lost 10 bases, leaving 5 bases of the junction unmatched.

The chain links TRBV28 to TRBJ1-5; possibly TRBD1 for D (5 bases). From germline, CDR1 is MDHEN and CDR2 SYDVKM. V lost 2 bases, J lost 2 bases, and 10 bases lay in between. This CDR3 spans 15 amino acids. The CDR3 is CASSLGGRRNQPQHF. CDR3 DNA: TGTGCCAGCAGTTTAGGGGGTCGGCGCAATCAGCCCCAGCATTTT.

The chain employs TRBV6-6 and TRBJ1-1, with D possibly matching TRBD1 (5 bases). Trimming took off 6 bases at V and 5 bases at J, with 22 bases between the two ends. This CDR3 contains 16 residues. CDR1 and CDR2 from the germline V gene are MNHNY and SVGAGI (reference sequence). The CDR3 DNA sequence: TGTGCCAGCAGATTATGGGGCCAGGGAGTGGGGACTGAAGCTTTCTTT. Its protein product is CASRLWGQGVGTEAFF.